Below, 27 T cell receptor beta chains from the same sample are listed, as sequenced in a study of blood T cell repertoires in COVID-19. Sequencing was performed with immunoSEQ multiplex PCR; in TCRdb, only in-frame clones are kept and a portion is missing. Seen here are about 200,000 clones, 70% to 85% observed once, and the top ten hold about 13%. Material for sequencing was peripheral blood. The receptors here all came from a human donor in a cohort sampled during active COVID-19.

The chain has TRBV18 and TRBJ2-5, with D hard to call. CDR1 and CDR2 (germline): KGHSH, LQKENI. V was cut by 6 bases and J by 5 bases, with 13 bases left in between. This CDR3 has 13 amino acids. The CDR3 DNA reads TGTGCCAGCTCCGCTACTCTGTTTGAGACCCAGTACTTC. Protein: CASSATLFETQYF. The full variable domain, its missing parts supplied by reference TRBV18 and TRBJ2-5, is NAGVMQNPRHLVRRRGQEARLRCSPMKGHSHVYWYRQLPEEGLKFMVYLQKENIIDESGMPKERFSAEFPKEGPSILRIQQVVRGDSAAYFCASSATLFETQYFGPGTRLLVL.

The chain is built from TRBV5-1 and TRBJ2-5; 11 bases line up with TRBD1. There are 15 residues in the CDR3. Germline assignment: CDR1 SGHRS and CDR2 YFSETQ. V trimming: 4 bases; J trimming: 5 bases; junction bases outside the gene matches: 7. The DNA of the CDR3 is TGCGCCAGCAGCCGCGGACAGGGGGCAGGGGAGACCCAGTACTTC. Protein sequence: CASSRGQGAGETQYF.

This chain connects TRBV7-2 to TRBJ1-3; TRBD1 is a possible D gene (5 bases). Germline V CDR1 and CDR2: SGHTA, FQGNSA. V lost 1 base and J 2 bases, leaving 12 bases between the germline ends. The CDR3 is 16 residues long. The CDR3 nucleotides are TGTGCCAGCAGCTTAGGTACAGGCGGTACTGGAAACACCATATATTTT. This sequence encodes CASSLGTGGTGNTIYF.

Here the CDR3 reads CASSWGESYGYTF. The CDR3 bases are TGCGCCAGCAGCTGGGGGGAGAGCTATGGCTACACCTTC. The chain employs TRBV5-1 and TRBJ1-2; the D gene is possibly TRBD1 (5 bases). Germline values: CDR1 SGHRS, CDR2 YFSETQ. The CDR3 loop spans 13 amino acids. The ends were cut back, 3 bases at V and 4 bases at J, with 10 bases in the middle.

The rearrangement joins TRBV9 to TRBJ1-6, with a weak D call TRBD1 (5 bases). V lost 0 bases and J lost 6, with 7 bases in between. The CDR3 runs 14 residues. The germline V gene has CDR1 SGDLS and CDR2 YYNGEE. CDR3 loop: CASSVGGGNSPLHF. The CDR3 DNA reads TGTGCCAGCAGCGTAGGGGGCGGTAATTCACCCCTCCACTTT. The whole variable domain, remainder taken from reference TRBV9 and TRBJ1-6, is DSGVTQTPKHLITATGQRVTLRCSPRSGDLSVYWYQQSLDQGLQFLIQYYNGEERAKGNILERFSAQQFPDLHSELNLSSLELGDSALYFCASSVGGGNSPLHFGNGTRLTVT.

The chain is built from TRBV12-3 or TRBV12-4 and TRBJ2-5, with TRBD1 matching over 7 bases. With V trimmed by 4 bases and J by 4 bases, 3 bases remained unmatched. CDR3 length equals 13 residues. CDR3: CASSSTGLETQYF. CDR3 coding DNA: TGTGCCAGCAGTTCGACAGGGCTAGAGACCCAGTACTTC.

The chain recombines TRBV5-4 with TRBJ1-1; 9 positions agree with TRBD1. From germline, CDR1 is SGHNT and CDR2 YYREEE (reference sequence). After removal of 5 bases from V and 4 bases from J, the junction contained 6 bases not matched to a gene. The CDR3 runs to 14 residues. The CDR3 sequence: CASRLDRGGTEAFF. The CDR3 coding sequence is TGTGCCAGCAGACTGGACAGGGGTGGCACTGAAGCTTTCTTT.

V gene TRBV28 combines with J gene TRBJ1-3; no definite D call. V lost 3 bases and J lost 0, with 9 bases in between. The CDR3 extends over 15 amino acids. Germline CDR1 reads MDHEN; CDR2 reads SYDVKM. CDR3 sequence reads: CASSFNFLSGNTIYF. The CDR3 DNA sequence: TGTGCCAGCAGTTTTAATTTTCTCTCTGGAAACACCATATATTTT. Full variable domain (remainder filled in from reference TRBV28 and TRBJ1-3): DVKVTQSSRYLVKRTGEKVFLECVQDMDHENMFWYRQDPGLGLRLIYFSYDVKMKEKGDIPEGYSVSREKKERFSLILESASTNQTSMYLCASSFNFLSGNTIYFGEGSWLTVV.

V gene TRBV18 combines with J gene TRBJ2-2; a weak D match, TRBD2 (5 bases). The CDR3 contains 17 residues. Germline CDR1 KGHSH, CDR2 LQKENI. Deletions cut 1 base from V and 1 base from J, with 13 bases between. Here the CDR3 DNA reads TGTGCCAGCTCACCACGGGCCCGACGGGGGAACACCGGGGAGCTGTTTTTT. Residues: CASSPRARRGNTGELFF.

The chain couples TRBV5-1 to TRBJ1-2; the match to TRBD1 covers 9 bases. The V gene's germline CDR1 is SGHRS and CDR2 YFSETQ. The V gene end was trimmed by 2 bases and the J gene end by 8 bases; junction bases not matched to a gene: 4. This CDR3 region has 13 residues. CDR3 DNA: TGCGCCAGCAGCTTACAGGGGGCGGAAGGCTACACCTTC. Translated, it gives CASSLQGAEGYTF. The variable domain in full, completed from reference TRBV5-1 and TRBJ1-2, reads KAGVTQTPRYLIKTRGQQVTLSCSPISGHRSVSWYQQTPGQGLQFLFEYFSETQRNKGNFPGRFSGRQFSNSRSEMNVSTLELGDSALYLCASSLQGAEGYTFGSGTRLTVV.

This rearrangement joins TRBV25-1 to TRBJ2-4; 7 bases are shared with TRBD2. CDR1 and CDR2 (germline): MGHDK, SYGVNS. V shed 4 bases, J shed 6 bases, and the junction held 6 bases outside the gene matches. The CDR3 extends over 14 amino acids. The CDR3 DNA reads TGTGCCAGCAGTGCGGGGGGACTACCAAACATTCAGTACTTC. The encoded protein is CASSAGGLPNIQYF.

J is TRBJ2-7 and V is TRBV2; D gene unclear. The CDR3 loop spans 13 amino acids. The V end was cut by 2 bases, the J end by 9 bases, with 14 bases between. CDR1 SNHLY and CDR2 FYNNEI come from the germline V gene. The CDR3 region has the DNA TGTGCCAGCAGTGAACGCGAGGCTTTGGGGCAGTACTTC. Its protein is CASSEREALGQYF.

V is TRBV4-1 and J is TRBJ2-2, with D perhaps TRBD2 (6 bases). V was clipped by 1 base and J by 4 bases, with 16 bases between them. The germline CDR1 and CDR2 sequences are MGHRA and YSYEKL. The CDR3 runs 17 residues. This chain's CDR3 is CASSQVVGGVTTGELFF. The CDR3 bases are TGCGCCAGCAGCCAAGTCGTGGGGGGAGTCACCACCGGGGAGCTGTTTTTT.

This chain joins TRBV14 and TRBJ2-5; 10 nucleotides align to TRBD2. The CDR3 extends over 19 amino acids. Germline V gene data show CDR1 as SGHDN and CDR2 as FVKESK. V was pared by 0 bases and J by 4 bases, with 14 bases of the junction left unmatched. The CDR3 DNA reads as TGTGCCAGCAGCCAAGAAGGACCCATGGCGAGCGGGAGGGGAGAGACCCAGTACTTC. It is translated as CASSQEGPMASGRGETQYF.

The rearrangement uses TRBV5-4 and TRBJ2-2, with D perhaps matching TRBD1 (6 bases). The CDR3 loop spans 14 amino acids. Germline V gene data show CDR1 as SGHNT and CDR2 as YYREEE (reference sequence). V lost 3 bases and J 7 bases, leaving 13 bases between the germline ends. DNA of the CDR3: TGTGCCAGCAGCTGGACAGTCGAAGACGGGGAGCTGTTTTTT. Protein product: CASSWTVEDGELFF. The full variable domain, rest sourced from reference TRBV5-4 and TRBJ2-2, is ETGVTQSPTHLIKTRGQQVTLRCSSQSGHNTVSWYQQALGQGPQFIFQYYREEENGRGNFPPRFSGLQFPNYSSELNVNALELDDSALYLCASSWTVEDGELFFGEGSRLTVL.

This clone was counted only a few times. V gene TRBV5-4 combines with J gene TRBJ2-1; possible D gene TRBD1, 6 bases. The CDR3 is 16 residues long. Germline V gene lookup returns CDR1 SGHNT and CDR2 YYREEE (reference sequence). V was cut by 4 bases and J by 1 base, with 15 bases left in between. As DNA, the CDR3 is TGTGCCAGCAGCAAAAAGACTCAGGGGTCCTACAATGAGCAGTTCTTC. It encodes CASSKKTQGSYNEQFF. The whole variable domain, filled in from reference TRBV5-4 and TRBJ2-1, reads ETGVTQSPTHLIKTRGQQVTLRCSSQSGHNTVSWYQQALGQGPQFIFQYYREEENGRGNFPPRFSGLQFPNYSSELNVNALELDDSALYLCASSKKTQGSYNEQFFGPGTRLTVL.

The rearrangement uses TRBV6-4 and TRBJ2-3, with D possibly TRBD2 on 6 matching bases. The CDR3 spans 13 residues. V dropped 3 bases and J dropped 6 bases, with 10 bases sitting between them. Germline V CDR1 and CDR2: MRHNA, SNTAGT. The CDR3 bases are TGTGCCAGCAGTGATCAACGGGGGGATACGCAGTATTTT. It encodes CASSDQRGDTQYF.

The chain combines TRBV28 with TRBJ2-6; D is unresolved. Between the trimmed V and J ends, which lost 1 base and 1 base, there was a span of 8 bases. The germline V gene encodes CDR1 MDHEN and CDR2 SYDVKM. This CDR3 is 16 amino acids long. CDR3 residues: CASSLFLGSGANVLTF. CDR3 coding DNA: TGTGCCAGCAGTTTATTTCTAGGTTCTGGGGCCAACGTCCTGACTTTC.

The chain recombines TRBV28 with TRBJ2-1; 10 nucleotides match TRBD2. Germline V gives CDR1 MDHEN, CDR2 SYDVKM. This CDR3 contains 17 residues. The V and J ends lost 6 bases and 0 bases, in that order; junction bases with no gene match: 8. CDR3 sequence: CASSPGASGSSYNEQFF. In DNA form, the CDR3 reads TGTGCCAGCAGCCCAGGGGCTAGCGGGAGCTCCTACAATGAGCAGTTCTTC. The variable domain in full, completed from reference TRBV28 and TRBJ2-1, reads DVKVTQSSRYLVKRTGEKVFLECVQDMDHENMFWYRQDPGLGLRLIYFSYDVKMKEKGDIPEGYSVSREKKERFSLILESASTNQTSMYLCASSPGASGSSYNEQFFGPGTRLTVL.

The chain recombines TRBV20-1 with TRBJ2-4; D unresolved. From germline, CDR1 is DFQATT and CDR2 SNEGSKA (reference sequence). The CDR3 has 11 residues. Trimming left V 0 bases short and J 12 bases short, with 9 bases between. The CDR3 is CSARDSGGQYF. The CDR3 DNA is TGCAGTGCTAGAGATTCGGGTGGTCAGTACTTC.

The count of this clone is one. V usage is TRBV29-1 and J usage is TRBJ2-7, with D perhaps matching TRBD2 (7 bases). CDR3 length: 12 residues. Germline values: CDR1 SQVTM, CDR2 ANQGSEA. Trimming took 4 bases from V and 6 from J, leaving 13 bases between them. CDR3 sequence (DNA): TGCAGCGTTGGGGAGGGGGGATCCGAGCAGTACTTC. This codes for CSVGEGGSEQYF.

The chain has TRBV7-9 and TRBJ1-5; D not certain. The CDR3 is 12 amino acids. V was shortened by 5 bases and J by 5 bases, with 7 bases between the two germline ends. CDR1 and CDR2 (germline): SEHNR, FQNEAQ (reference sequence). CDR3 DNA sequence: TGTGCCAGCAGCCCCCGTTATCAGCCCCAGCATTTT. Translating it yields CASSPRYQPQHF.

The chain couples TRBV25-1 to TRBJ2-5, with 8 nucleotides matching TRBD1. The CDR3 loop spans 13 amino acids. Germline trimming cut 6 bases from V and 5 bases from J; bases unmatched to any gene: 5. Germline CDR1 and CDR2: MGHDK and SYGVNS. Here the CDR3 reads CASSQDREETQYF. The CDR3 DNA sequence: TGTGCCAGCAGCCAGGACAGGGAGGAGACCCAGTACTTC.

This chain connects TRBV27 to TRBJ2-1, with TRBD2 matching over 9 bases. Germline V gene sequence: CDR1 MNHEY, CDR2 SMNVEV (reference sequence). Trimming removed 6 bases from V and 5 bases from J; junction bases left unmatched: 14. CDR3 size: 17 residues. The CDR3 protein is CASSRGVSGRVNNEQFF. Written as DNA, the CDR3 is TGTGCCAGCAGCCGTGGGGTTAGCGGGAGAGTGAACAATGAGCAGTTCTTC.

The chain recombines TRBV6-5 with TRBJ2-7; TRBD2 might be the D (7 bases). Per the germline V gene, CDR1 is MNHEY and CDR2 is SVGAGI. Trimming stripped 5 bases from V and 1 base from J, with 9 bases between. The CDR3 consists of 13 residues. As DNA, the CDR3 is TGTGCCAGCAGTAGGGGGGGATCCTACGAGCAGTACTTC. As protein: CASSRGGSYEQYF.

The chain has TRBV3-1 (or the pseudogene TRBV3-2) and TRBJ1-6; tentatively, D is TRBD1 (6 bases). The V gene's germline CDR1 is LGHDT and CDR2 YNNKEL (reference sequence). With 4 bases removed from V and 8 bases from J, the gap between germline ends came to 18 bases. The CDR3 runs 16 residues. CDR3 region: CASSLHGLGADSPLHF. In DNA, the CDR3 is TGTGCCAGCAGCCTTCACGGGCTGGGGGCGGATTCACCCCTCCACTTT.

The chain uses TRBV19 and TRBJ1-1; 10 positions match TRBD1. This CDR3 contains 15 residues. CDR1 is LNHDA, CDR2 SQIVND, per germline (reference sequence). The ends lost 3 bases at V and 11 bases at J; junction bases unmatched: 12. The CDR3 region is CASSISDTGTGDAFF. CDR3 bases: TGTGCCAGTAGTATTTCTGATACGGGGACAGGGGATGCTTTCTTT.